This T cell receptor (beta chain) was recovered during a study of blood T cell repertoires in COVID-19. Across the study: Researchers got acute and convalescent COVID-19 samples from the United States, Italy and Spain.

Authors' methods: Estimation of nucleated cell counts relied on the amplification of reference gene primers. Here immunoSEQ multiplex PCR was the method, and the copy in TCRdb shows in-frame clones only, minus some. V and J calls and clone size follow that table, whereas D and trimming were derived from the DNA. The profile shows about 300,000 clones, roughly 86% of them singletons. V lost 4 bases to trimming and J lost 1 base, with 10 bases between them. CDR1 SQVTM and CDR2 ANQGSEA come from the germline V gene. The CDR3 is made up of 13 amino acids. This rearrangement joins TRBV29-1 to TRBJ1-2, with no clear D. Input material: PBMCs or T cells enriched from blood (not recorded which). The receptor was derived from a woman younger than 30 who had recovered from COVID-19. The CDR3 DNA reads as TGCAGCGTTGGCGGCAGAGGTAACTATGGCTACACCTTC. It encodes CSVGGRGNYGYTF.